The T cell receptor beta chain described here comes from a study of blood T cell repertoires in COVID-19. Turning to the study itself: PBMCs, B-cell-depleted T cells, or T cells were the source of the cDNA or gDNA that made up the material.

V lost 5 bases and J 5 bases, leaving 16 bases between the germline ends. Germline V gene lookup returns CDR1 SEHNR and CDR2 FQNEAQ (reference sequence). The CDR3 length is 14 residues. As processed by the authors: By means of reference gene primer amplification, nucleated cell counts were estimated. TCRdb's copy holds only in-frame clones and misses some; the assay was immunoSEQ multiplex PCR. V, J and clone size are those of that table, while D and trimming were read from the DNA. The repertoire holds 150,000 to 200,000 clones, with 88% as singletons. This chain connects TRBV7-9 to TRBJ2-7; a possible D gene is TRBD1 (8 bases). The clonotype originates from a man aged 60-69 years with acute or convalescent COVID-19. Sequencing was done on a sample of peripheral blood. The CDR3 DNA follows: TGTGCCAGCAGCGACACAGGGGGGAGGGACGAGCAGTACTTC. It translates to CASSDTGGRDEQYF.